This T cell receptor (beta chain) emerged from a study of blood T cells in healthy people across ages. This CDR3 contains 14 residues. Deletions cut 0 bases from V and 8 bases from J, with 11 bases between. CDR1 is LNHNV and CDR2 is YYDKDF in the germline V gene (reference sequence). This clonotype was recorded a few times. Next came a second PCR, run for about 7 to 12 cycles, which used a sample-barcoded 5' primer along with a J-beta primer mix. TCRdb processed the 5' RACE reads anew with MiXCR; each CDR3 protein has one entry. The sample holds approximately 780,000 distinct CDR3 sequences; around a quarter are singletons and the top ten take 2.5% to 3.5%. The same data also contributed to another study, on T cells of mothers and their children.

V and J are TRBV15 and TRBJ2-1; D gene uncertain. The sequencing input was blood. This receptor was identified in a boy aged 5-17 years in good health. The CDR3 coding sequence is TGTGCCACCAGCAGAGATGGGCTTAGAGATGAGCAGTTCTTC. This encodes CATSRDGLRDEQFF.